The following is a T cell receptor beta chain sequence with its context. Amplification started from genomic DNA. Amplification of the beta chain CDR3 used 30 forward and 13 reverse multiplex primers. TCRdb re-analysed the multiplex PCR reads in MiXCR, keeping a single row per CDR3 protein. This sample has about 250,000 distinct CDR3 sequences, with approximately 45% found just once. Germline lookup yields CDR1 LNHDA and CDR2 SQIVND (reference sequence). V lost 6 bases, J lost 1 base, and 4 bases stayed unmatched. The CDR3 runs 14 residues. This record belongs to a study of type 1 and type 2 diabetes patients.

Material: peripheral blood mononuclear cells (PBMCs). The TCR sequence derives from a man between 18 and 35 years old with type 2 diabetes. The chain uses TRBV19 and TRBJ2-3, with 7 positions matching TRBD2. The CDR3 DNA reads TGTGCCAGTAGCCTAGCGGAACGCACAGATACGCAGTATTTT. Protein sequence: CASSLAERTDTQYF.